This T cell receptor (beta chain) was observed in a study of monozygotic twins with inflammatory bowel disease. Template switching appended UMIs that held a 6-nucleotide sample barcode. TCRdb reprocessed the 5' RACE reads and reports one entry per CDR3 protein, with no DNA. In all, the sample yields about 150,000 distinct CDR3 sequences. One blood sample of approximately 2.7 ml was taken from each donor. The CDR3 loop spans 14 amino acids. Germline assignment: CDR1 MNHEY and CDR2 SVGEGT. Specimen: blood. V and J are TRBV6-2 or TRBV6-3 and TRBJ2-2. The clonotype comes from a human donor with ulcerative colitis or Crohn's disease, or a healthy co-twin of an affected twin (not recorded which). The CDR3 region is CASSYSLYTGELFF.